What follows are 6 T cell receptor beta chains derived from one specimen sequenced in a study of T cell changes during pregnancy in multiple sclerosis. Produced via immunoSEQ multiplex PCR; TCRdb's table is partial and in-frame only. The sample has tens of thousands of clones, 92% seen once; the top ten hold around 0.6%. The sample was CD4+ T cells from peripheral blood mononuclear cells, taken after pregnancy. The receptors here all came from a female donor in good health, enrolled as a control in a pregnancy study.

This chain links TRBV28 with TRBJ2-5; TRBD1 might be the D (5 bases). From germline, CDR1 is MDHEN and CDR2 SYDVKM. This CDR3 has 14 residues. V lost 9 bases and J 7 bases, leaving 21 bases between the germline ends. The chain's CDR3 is CASTPQGSWGTQYF. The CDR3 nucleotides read TGTGCCAGTACCCCGCAGGGTAGTTGGGGGACCCAGTACTTC.

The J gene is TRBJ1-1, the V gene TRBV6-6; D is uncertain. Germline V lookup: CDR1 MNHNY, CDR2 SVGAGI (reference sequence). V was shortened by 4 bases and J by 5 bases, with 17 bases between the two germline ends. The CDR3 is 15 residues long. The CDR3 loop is CASSSPPGIGTEAFF. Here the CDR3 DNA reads TGTGCCAGCAGTTCCCCCCCGGGGATTGGTACTGAAGCTTTCTTT.

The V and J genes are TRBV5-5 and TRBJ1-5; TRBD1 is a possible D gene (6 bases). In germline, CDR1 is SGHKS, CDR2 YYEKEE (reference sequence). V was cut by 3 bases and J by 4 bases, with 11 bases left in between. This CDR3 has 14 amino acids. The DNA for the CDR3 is TGTGCCAGCAGCTCCACAGGGCAGAATCAGCCCCAGCATTTT. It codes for CASSSTGQNQPQHF. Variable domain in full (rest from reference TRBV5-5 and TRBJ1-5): DAGVTQSPTHLIKTRGQQVTLRCSPISGHKSVSWYQQVLGQGPQFIFQYYEKEERGRGNFPDRFSARQFPNYSSELNVNALLLGDSALYLCASSSTGQNQPQHFGDGTRLSIL.

The CDR3 spells CASSPNADYNEQFF. CDR3 bases: TGTGCCAGCTCACCCAACGCGGATTACAATGAGCAGTTCTTC. The gene calls are TRBV18 and TRBJ2-1; D not certain. The CDR3 has 14 amino acids. Germline-derived CDR1 and CDR2 are KGHSH and LQKENI. The V end lost 3 bases, the J end lost 4 bases, and 10 bases lay between the germline ends. The complete variable domain, with remaining parts taken from reference TRBV18 and TRBJ2-1, reads NAGVMQNPRHLVRRRGQEARLRCSPMKGHSHVYWYRQLPEEGLKFMVYLQKENIIDESGMPKERFSAEFPKEGPSILRIQQVVRGDSAAYFCASSPNADYNEQFFGPGTRLTVL.

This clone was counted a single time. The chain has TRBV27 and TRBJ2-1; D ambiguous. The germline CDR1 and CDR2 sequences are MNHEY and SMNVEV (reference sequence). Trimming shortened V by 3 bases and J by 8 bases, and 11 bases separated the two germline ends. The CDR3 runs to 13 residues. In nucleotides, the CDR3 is TGTGCCAGCAGTTTCGTAGTAACCGATGAGCAGTTCTTC. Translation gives CASSFVVTDEQFF.

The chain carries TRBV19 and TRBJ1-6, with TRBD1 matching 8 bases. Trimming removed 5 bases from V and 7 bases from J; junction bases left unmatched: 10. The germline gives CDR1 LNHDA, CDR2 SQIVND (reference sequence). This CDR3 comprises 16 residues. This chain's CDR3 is CASSFLGQGWNSPLHF. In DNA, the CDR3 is TGTGCCAGTAGTTTTTTAGGACAGGGATGGAATTCACCCCTCCACTTT.